Presented here are 20 T cell receptor beta chains from one specimen sequenced in a study of OX40 agonist ivuxolimab in advanced cancers. This table comes from immunoSEQ multiplex PCR, and its TCRdb copy is limited to in-frame clones, with some not included. The table includes over 25,000 clones, 75% to 90% detected once. The source was CD4+ or CD8+ T cells sorted from blood, collected in a trial of the OX40 agonist ivuxolimab. Source of these receptors: an adult with an advanced solid tumor such as melanoma, head and neck, liver or kidney cancer.

The V gene is TRBV25-1, the J gene TRBJ1-1; D is unclear. Germline V lookup: CDR1 MGHDK, CDR2 SYGVNS. The CDR3 covers 12 residues. The V gene lost 4 bases and the J gene lost 4 bases, with 7 bases spanning the gap. CDR3 sequence: CASSVLGTEAFF. The CDR3 DNA reads TGTGCCAGCAGTGTGCTGGGCACTGAAGCTTTCTTT.

The V gene is TRBV27, the J gene TRBJ1-5; 8 positions agree with TRBD1. J lost 7 bases, V lost 7 bases, and 9 bases had no gene match. The V gene's germline CDR1 is MNHEY and CDR2 SMNVEV (reference sequence). The CDR3 contains 14 residues. The CDR3 spells CASNNQGARQPQHF. The CDR3 DNA is TGTGCCAGCAATAACCAGGGGGCCCGACAGCCCCAGCATTTT.

J is TRBJ2-3 and V is TRBV21-1; the table assigns TRBD1, which was not confirmed against the DNA. TRBV21-1 is a pseudogene locus. The CDR3 totals 17 residues. CDR3 bases: TGTGCCAGCGGCAGACAGGGCGACAGACCTAGCACAGATACGCAGTATTTT. This codes for CASGRQGDRPSTDTQYF.

The chain has TRBV4-1 and TRBJ2-7; D is uncertain. The V end lost 3 bases, the J end lost 6 bases, and 6 bases lay between the germline ends. The CDR3 extends over 11 amino acids. Germline V CDR1 and CDR2: MGHRA, YSYEKL. CDR3 loop: CASSHVREQYF. CDR3 coding DNA: TGCGCCAGCAGCCATGTGCGCGAGCAGTACTTC.

The rearrangement joins TRBV7-9 to TRBJ1-1; 7 positions agree with TRBD1. This CDR3 is 15 amino acids long. Trimming at V came to 5 bases and at J to 0 bases, leaving 6 bases not matched to a gene. Germline values: CDR1 SEHNR, CDR2 FQNEAQ (reference sequence). The CDR3 nucleotides are TGTGCCAGCAGCGCCCTACAGGGGATGAACACTGAAGCTTTCTTT. Translating gives CASSALQGMNTEAFF. The full variable domain, rest sourced from reference TRBV7-9 and TRBJ1-1, is DTGVSQNPRHKITKRGQNVTFRCDPISEHNRLYWYRQTLGQGPEFLTYFQNEAQLEKSRLLSDRFSAERPKGSFSTLEIQRTEQGDSAMYLCASSALQGMNTEAFFGQGTRLTVV.

This clone was recorded only once. J is TRBJ1-1 and V is TRBV4-1; D is unresolved. Germline V gene lookup returns CDR1 MGHRA and CDR2 YSYEKL. The CDR3 runs 15 residues. Trimming left V 1 base short and J 4 bases short, with 13 bases between. The CDR3 DNA follows: TGCGCCAGCAGCCAAGGGTACAGTATGAGCACTGAAGCTTTCTTT. The encoded protein is CASSQGYSMSTEAFF.

The gene calls are TRBV11-2 and TRBJ1-1, with D perhaps TRBD1 (6 bases). The V gene lost 5 bases and the J gene lost 0 bases, with 10 bases spanning the gap. From germline, CDR1 is SGHAT and CDR2 FQNNGV. The length of the CDR3 is 14 residues. CDR3 nucleotides: TGTGCCAGCAGCGTACAGGGTTTGAACACTGAAGCTTTCTTT. Translating gives CASSVQGLNTEAFF.

The V gene is TRBV7-8, the J gene TRBJ2-5; 8 nucleotides agree with TRBD1. The CDR3 covers 15 residues. In germline, CDR1 is SGHVS, CDR2 FQNEAQ. Trimming at V came to 5 bases and at J to 5 bases, leaving 10 bases not matched to a gene. The CDR3 DNA reads as TGTGCCAGCAGCCGCAACAGGGGGGATGGTGAGACCCAGTACTTC. Protein: CASSRNRGDGETQYF. The full variable domain, completed using reference TRBV7-8 and TRBJ2-5, is GAGVSQSPRYKVAKRGQDVALRCDPISGHVSLFWYQQALGQGPEFLTYFQNEAQLDKSGLPSDRFFAERPEGSVSTLKIQRTQQEDSAVYLCASSRNRGDGETQYFGPGTRLLVL.

The chain links TRBV7-2 to TRBJ2-7, with D possibly being TRBD1 (5 bases). CDR1 SGHTA and CDR2 FQGNSA come from the germline V gene. The ends were cut back, 4 bases at V and 3 bases at J, with 10 bases in the middle. The CDR3 extends over 13 amino acids. This chain's CDR3 is CASSSNRFYEQYF. For the CDR3, the DNA is TGTGCCAGCAGCTCAAACAGGTTCTACGAGCAGTACTTC.

The V gene is TRBV6-5, the J gene TRBJ2-7; tentative D call: TRBD2 (5 bases). CDR1 is MNHEY and CDR2 is SVGAGI in the germline V gene. With 7 bases removed from V and 0 bases from J, the gap between germline ends came to 10 bases. CDR3 length: 13 residues. The CDR3 DNA reads as TGTGCCAGCAAGGAGGCAATCTCCTACGAGCAGTACTTC. Translated, it gives CASKEAISYEQYF.

The V and J genes are TRBV9 and TRBJ1-2; D is ambiguous. Trimming stripped 3 bases from V and 4 bases from J, with 16 bases between. There are 15 residues in the CDR3. Germline V gene lookup returns CDR1 SGDLS and CDR2 YYNGEE. CDR3 amino acids: CASSATGGSSYGYTF. CDR3 DNA sequence: TGTGCCAGCAGCGCCACTGGCGGCAGCTCCTATGGCTACACCTTC.

This clone was counted only a few times. The chain joins TRBV6-1 to TRBJ1-5, with a possible D match to TRBD1 (5 bases). Trimming removed 5 bases at V and 5 bases at J, with 13 bases between. The CDR3 totals 14 residues. Germline CDR1 MNHNS, CDR2 SASEGT. The CDR3 DNA follows: TGTGCCAGCAGTCCCCGGGGCCTCTATCAGCCCCAGCATTTT. Protein product: CASSPRGLYQPQHF.

About this clone itself: The sample has other DNA sequences that encode this CDR3 too. In nucleotides, the CDR3 is TGTGCCAGCAGCTTGGGGGGCTACTACGAGCAGTACTTC. It yields the protein CASSLGGYYEQYF. This chain joins TRBV5-5 and TRBJ2-7, with D tentatively TRBD1 (5 bases). Germline CDR1 and CDR2: SGHKS and YYEKEE (reference sequence). The CDR3 runs 13 residues. Trimming took 0 bases from V and 3 from J, leaving 7 bases between them.

The chain links TRBV9 to TRBJ2-5; D may be TRBD1 (5 bases). The CDR3 consists of 15 residues. The germline CDR1 and CDR2 sequences are SGDLS and YYNGEE. V lost 4 bases to trimming and J lost 5 bases, with 18 bases between them. The CDR3 protein is CASSTRLGHKETQYF. CDR3 coding DNA: TGTGCCAGCAGCACCCGACTGGGGCACAAGGAGACCCAGTACTTC.

V usage is TRBV6-5 and J usage is TRBJ2-7, with D perhaps TRBD2 (5 bases). V was clipped by 6 bases and J by 3 bases, with 15 bases between them. The CDR3 consists of 14 residues. From germline, CDR1 is MNHEY and CDR2 SVGAGI. The CDR3 is CASSREGSIYEQYF. The CDR3 DNA sequence: TGTGCCAGCAGCCGCGAGGGCTCCATCTACGAGCAGTACTTC.

The chain joins TRBV7-9 to TRBJ2-2; D is unclear. The CDR3 totals 15 residues. V was cut by 1 base and J by 3 bases, with 9 bases left in between. Germline V gene sequence: CDR1 SEHNR, CDR2 FQNEAQ (reference sequence). CDR3 region: CASSLVGFDTGELFF. The CDR3 bases are TGTGCCAGCAGCTTAGTTGGCTTCGACACCGGGGAGCTGTTTTTT.

V is TRBV13 and J is TRBJ2-5; 8 bases line up with TRBD2. The J call may be wrong; the DNA end is better matched by TRBJ2-7. The CDR3 extends over 16 amino acids. The germline V gene encodes CDR1 PRHDT and CDR2 FYEKMQ (reference sequence). The CDR3 DNA reads as TGTGCCAGCAGCTCTCGGGCTAGCGGGCTAACCTACGAGCAGTACTTC. Translation gives CASSSRASGLTYEQYF.

The chain links TRBV28 to TRBJ1-5, with TRBD1 matching over 7 bases. Per germline, CDR1 MDHEN and CDR2 SYDVKM. With V trimmed by 5 bases and J by 3 bases, 10 bases remained unmatched. The CDR3 sequence is 16 residues long. Here the CDR3 reads CASSIGQAYFNQPQHF. CDR3 DNA: TGTGCCAGCAGTATCGGACAGGCGTATTTCAATCAGCCCCAGCATTTT.

This chain links TRBV4-3 with TRBJ2-4; possible D gene TRBD1, 5 bases. V was pared by 4 bases and J by 8 bases, with 18 bases between. The CDR3 sequence is 15 residues long. Germline loops: CDR1 LGHNA, CDR2 YSLEER. CDR3 DNA: TGCGCCAGCAGCCTTCAAGGCAGGGTTAGGGACATTCAGTACTTC. Its translation is CASSLQGRVRDIQYF.

The V call is TRBV7-9, the J call TRBJ2-1; a possible D gene is TRBD2 (5 bases). Germline CDR1 SEHNR, CDR2 FQNEAQ (reference sequence). The CDR3 has 15 amino acids. V lost 4 bases, J lost 4 bases, and 14 bases lay in between. CDR3 residues: CASSSRLAPYNEQFF. The CDR3 DNA reads as TGTGCCAGCAGCTCCAGGTTAGCGCCGTACAATGAGCAGTTCTTC.